The 24 T cell receptor beta chains below all came from one sample that was sequenced in a study of T-cell memory formation after mild COVID-19. One entry per CDR3 protein, called by TCRdb with MiXCR from the 5' RACE reads. The table has about 430,000 distinct CDR3 sequences, about 24% seen once. The sequencing sample was made of PBMCs or a T cell subset sorted from them (not recorded which). These receptors all come from an adult woman who had mild COVID-19 (a few samples of this study predate the infection). Cell type and time point are not known.

This clonotype was counted many times. This CDR3 is CASSLGPGLAGHEQYF. The DNA of the CDR3 is TGTGCCAGCAGCTTAGGACCGGGACTAGCGGGCCACGAGCAGTACTTC. The chain recombines TRBV7-2 with TRBJ2-7, with 12 bases that match TRBD2. Germline lookup yields CDR1 SGHTA and CDR2 FQGNSA. This CDR3 spans 16 amino acids. The J segment lost 5 bases and the V segment lost 1 base, leaving 6 bases of the junction unmatched. The full variable domain, its missing parts supplied by reference TRBV7-2 and TRBJ2-7, is GAGVSQSPSNKVTEKGKDVELRCDPISGHTALYWYRQSLGQGLEFLIYFQGNSAPDKSGLPSDRFSAERTGGSVSTLTIQRTQQEDSAVYLCASSLGPGLAGHEQYFGPGTRLTVT.

J is TRBJ2-3 and V is TRBV20-1; D is possibly TRBD1 (6 bases). The CDR3 extends over 16 amino acids. Germline values: CDR1 DFQATT, CDR2 SNEGSKA (reference sequence). V shed 1 base and J shed 3 bases, with 17 bases lying between them. DNA of the CDR3: TGCAGTGCTAGAGCGTCAAACAGGGAATGGACAGATACGCAGTATTTT. Protein product: CSARASNREWTDTQYF.

This clonotype was detected a few times. V and J are TRBV5-1 and TRBJ2-7; D call uncertain. Trimming took 1 base from V and 3 from J, leaving 8 bases between them. CDR1 SGHRS and CDR2 YFSETQ come from the germline V gene. CDR3 length: 13 amino acids. The CDR3 sequence: CASSLLSDYEQYF. CDR3 DNA: TGCGCCAGCAGCTTGTTATCTGACTACGAGCAGTACTTC.

The gene calls are TRBV21-1 and TRBJ2-3; the tabulated D call, TRBD1, remains unverified against the DNA. TRBV21-1 corresponds to a pseudogene. CDR3 length: 17 amino acids. In DNA form, the CDR3 reads TGTGCCAGCAGCTCGGCAGGGGCAGCACCGCGGTTAGATACGCAGTATTTT. The encoded protein is CASSSAGAAPRLDTQYF.

The chain recombines TRBV9 with TRBJ2-3, with 7 bases matching TRBD1. The germline gives CDR1 SGDLS, CDR2 YYNGEE. CDR3 length: 15 amino acids. Trimming cost V 3 bases and J 0 bases; bases outside gene matches: 4. CDR3 sequence reads: CASSATGASTDTQYF. The CDR3, as DNA: TGTGCCAGCAGCGCCACAGGGGCCAGCACAGATACGCAGTATTTT.

This clonotype was picked up a small number of times. The CDR3 DNA reads as TGCGCCAGCAGTGCCACAGCCGGGGCCAACGTCCTGACTTTC. This sequence encodes CASSATAGANVLTF. The V call is TRBV10-2, the J call TRBJ2-6; D gene unclear. The V end was cut by 4 bases, the J end by 4 bases, with 8 bases between. The CDR3 is 14 residues long. Per the germline V gene, CDR1 is WSHSY and CDR2 is SAAADI.

In its sample, this clonotype was seen a few times. The J gene is TRBJ2-5, the V gene TRBV12-3 or TRBV12-4; D is uncertain. The CDR3 contains 15 residues. Trimming stripped 1 base from V and 5 bases from J, with 14 bases between. CDR3 loop: CASSLGWPLRETQYF. CDR3 sequence (DNA): TGTGCCAGCAGTTTAGGTTGGCCACTAAGGGAGACCCAGTACTTC.

The rearrangement joins TRBV7-9 to TRBJ2-7; 9 bases match TRBD1. From germline, CDR1 is SEHNR and CDR2 FQNEAQ (reference sequence). The V segment lost 7 bases and the J segment 2 bases; nucleotides outside the gene matches: 9. The CDR3 spans 15 residues. The CDR3 region has the DNA TGTGCCAGCACCTCCGGGACAGGGCTACCCTACGAGCAGTACTTC. It codes for CASTSGTGLPYEQYF.

This clonotype was counted a few times. The genes are TRBV20-1 and TRBJ2-5, with D perhaps matching TRBD2 (6 bases). This CDR3 has 14 amino acids. CDR1 is DFQATT, CDR2 SNEGSKA, per germline (reference sequence). The CDR3: CGPRDSSLTGTQYF. The CDR3 coding sequence is TGCGGACCGCGGGACTCCTCTCTCACTGGGACCCAGTACTTC.

A few counts support this clonotype. The V and J genes are TRBV7-9 and TRBJ2-3; the match to TRBD1 covers 8 bases. The CDR3 consists of 17 residues. Trimming took 4 bases from V and 0 from J; bases not matched to a gene: 9. Per germline, CDR1 SEHNR and CDR2 FQNEAQ (reference sequence). The CDR3 loop is CASSSDRGPQSTDTQYF. CDR3 nucleotide sequence: TGTGCCAGCAGCTCCGACAGGGGCCCTCAGAGCACAGATACGCAGTATTTT. The full variable domain, in which reference TRBV7-9 and TRBJ2-3 provide the parts outside the CDR3, is DTGVSQNPRHKITKRGQNVTFRCDPISEHNRLYWYRQTLGQGPEFLTYFQNEAQLEKSRLLSDRFSAERPKGSFSTLEIQRTEQGDSAMYLCASSSDRGPQSTDTQYFGPGTRLTVL.

J is TRBJ1-5 and V is TRBV12-3 or TRBV12-4; D is undetermined. This CDR3 is built from 13 residues. V was shortened by 7 bases and J by 1 base, with 8 bases between the two germline ends. The DNA of the CDR3 is TGTGCCAGCAATAAGGACAGCAATCAGCCCCAGCATTTT. It translates to CASNKDSNQPQHF.

This clonotype was recorded only once. The genes are TRBV3-1 and TRBJ2-1; D unclear. Germline V gives CDR1 LGHDT, CDR2 YNNKEL (reference sequence). Deletions cut 0 bases from V and 0 bases from J, with 15 bases between. The CDR3 is 18 amino acids. DNA for the CDR3: TGTGCCAGCAGCCAAGAATGGCGTTATACGAGCTCCTACAATGAGCAGTTCTTC. Its translation: CASSQEWRYTSSYNEQFF.

The sample holds a few counts of this clonotype. CDR3 sequence reads: CSARDRGSGANVLTF. As DNA, the CDR3 is TGCAGTGCTAGAGATCGGGGCTCTGGGGCCAACGTCCTGACTTTC. This chain connects TRBV20-1 to TRBJ2-6; maybe TRBD2 (5 bases). The V end lost 0 bases, the J end lost 0 bases, and 6 bases lay between the germline ends. Per the germline V gene, CDR1 is DFQATT and CDR2 is SNEGSKA (reference sequence). The CDR3 extends over 15 amino acids.

This clonotype was recorded a few times. The chain employs TRBV4-1 and TRBJ2-4; tentatively, D is TRBD1 or TRBD2 (5 bases each). V was shortened by 0 bases and J by 0 bases, with 9 bases between the two germline ends. The CDR3 covers 16 residues. CDR1 is MGHRA, CDR2 YSYEKL, per germline. The CDR3 DNA is TGCGCCAGCAGCCAAGATTGGGGGTTAGCCAAAAACATTCAGTACTTC. Its protein product is CASSQDWGLAKNIQYF.

The rearrangement uses TRBV6-5 and TRBJ1-5, with TRBD1 identical over 8 bases. V gave up 5 bases and J gave up 7 bases; unmatched junction bases: 7. The CDR3 covers 14 residues. Germline CDR1 and CDR2: MNHEY and SVGAGI. The CDR3 loop is CASSTRTGSQPQHF. In nucleotides, the CDR3 is TGTGCCAGCAGTACTAGGACAGGGTCACAGCCCCAGCATTTT.

This clonotype was found a few times. The rearrangement links TRBV7-8 to TRBJ2-3, with 14 bases aligning to TRBD2. In germline, CDR1 is SGHVS, CDR2 FQNEAQ. There are 16 residues in the CDR3. Trimming at V came to 4 bases and at J to 4 bases, leaving 4 bases not matched to a gene. CDR3 DNA sequence: TGTGCCAGCAGCTCGCGACTAGCGGGAGGGGCAGATACGCAGTATTTT. It yields the protein CASSSRLAGGADTQYF. Filled out from reference TRBV7-8 and TRBJ2-3, the complete variable domain reads GAGVSQSPRYKVAKRGQDVALRCDPISGHVSLFWYQQALGQGPEFLTYFQNEAQLDKSGLPSDRFFAERPEGSVSTLKIQRTQQEDSAVYLCASSSRLAGGADTQYFGPGTRLTVL.

This clonotype was seen more than once but under ten times. The V call is TRBV20-1, the J call TRBJ1-5; possible D gene TRBD1, 5 bases. Trimming cost V 6 bases and J 3 bases, with 18 bases left between them. Germline V gene sequence: CDR1 DFQATT, CDR2 SNEGSKA (reference sequence). The CDR3 is made up of 15 amino acids. The CDR3, as DNA: TGCAGTGCCTTGGAAGGAGGGGTTTCCAATCAGCCCCAGCATTTT. It translates to CSALEGGVSNQPQHF.

This rearrangement joins TRBV28 to TRBJ1-2, with 9 bases fitting TRBD1. This CDR3 is built from 15 residues. Germline V CDR1 and CDR2: MDHEN, SYDVKM. J was trimmed by 4 bases and V by 3 bases; bases with no gene match: 6. The DNA for the CDR3 is TGTGCCAGCAGTTTCGGGGACAGGGTTAGCTATGGCTACACCTTC. It yields the protein CASSFGDRVSYGYTF.

The gene calls are TRBV7-9 and TRBJ1-1; D is possibly TRBD1 (6 bases). The CDR3 has 16 residues. The germline V and J ends were trimmed by 3 bases and 4 bases, with 18 bases remaining between them. The germline gives CDR1 SEHNR, CDR2 FQNEAQ (reference sequence). CDR3 nucleotides: TGTGCCAGCAGCTTTGAACCCCATCGGGGGGCCACTGAAGCTTTCTTT. This encodes CASSFEPHRGATEAFF.

The CDR3 spells CSARFWVGPRSSYNSPLHF. CDR3 nucleotides: TGCAGTGCTAGATTTTGGGTGGGACCGCGAAGCTCCTATAATTCACCCCTCCACTTT. The chain joins TRBV20-1 to TRBJ1-6; D possibly corresponds to TRBD1 (5 bases). CDR1 is DFQATT and CDR2 is SNEGSKA in the germline V gene (reference sequence). V gave up 2 bases and J gave up 0 bases, with 20 bases separating them. The CDR3 totals 19 residues.

The chain uses TRBV20-1 and TRBJ2-7, with 8 bases matching TRBD2. This CDR3 has 15 residues. V was pared by 3 bases and J by 0 bases, with 7 bases of the junction left unmatched. Germline CDR1 reads DFQATT; CDR2 reads SNEGSKA (reference sequence). CDR3 nucleotides: TGCAGTGCTAGTGATATAGCGGGATACTCCTACGAGCAGTACTTC. This codes for CSASDIAGYSYEQYF.

J is TRBJ1-2 and V is TRBV10-3; D is unresolved. The CDR3 is 13 amino acids. Trimming left V 5 bases short and J 3 bases short, with 10 bases between. Germline lookup yields CDR1 ENHRY and CDR2 SYGVKD. CDR3 amino acids: CAISIQMYYGYTF. CDR3 nucleotide sequence: TGTGCCATCAGTATTCAGATGTACTATGGCTACACCTTC.

The chain recombines TRBV5-1 with TRBJ2-1, with D perhaps TRBD1 or TRBD2 (5 bases each). Germline V gene sequence: CDR1 SGHRS, CDR2 YFSETQ. This CDR3 contains 15 residues. V lost 0 bases and J lost 8, with 15 bases in between. CDR3 loop: CASSLVSGGSDEQFF. Written as DNA, the CDR3 is TGCGCCAGCAGCTTGGTTAGTGGGGGAAGTGATGAGCAGTTCTTC.

This clonotype was picked up a small number of times. The chain has TRBV15 and TRBJ2-3; D gene uncertain. Germline V gene sequence: CDR1 LNHNV, CDR2 YYDKDF (reference sequence). The CDR3 consists of 15 residues. V was cut by 1 base and J by 4 bases, with 12 bases left in between. For the CDR3, the DNA is TGTGCCACCAGCAGAGGAGCCCCCGGATCAGATACGCAGTATTTT. This sequence encodes CATSRGAPGSDTQYF.